Shown below are 15 T cell receptor beta chains from a single sample sequenced in a study of T cells after yellow fever vaccination (dated by TCRdb to between 2018 and 2021). Libraries were constructed by 5' RACE. These reads were obtained on an Illumina HiSeq 2500. TCRdb reprocessing: public reads trimmed at Q25 with fastp, clones called with MiXCR, in-frame beta chains kept. Identical CDR3 proteins give one entry, which carries the most common genes and DNA. The sample yields more than 90,000 distinct CDR3 sequences; about 7.2% were counted once. The ten largest clones take up 2.5% to 3.5% of the sample. The treatment or condition label on this specimen signifies: live attenuated yellow fever vaccine strain. The specimen was CD4+ T cells sorted from PBMCs, collected about 49 days after the first yellow fever vaccination. The receptor set was obtained from a man between 18 and 29 years old who received the YFV17D yellow fever vaccine.

Concerning this clonotype: Being one base from a much bigger clone, this may be a read error. The chain links TRBV7-6 to TRBJ2-1, with D possibly being TRBD2 (5 bases). Germline V lookup: CDR1 SGHVS, CDR2 FNYEAQ. The CDR3 length is 14 residues. The ends were cut back, 4 bases at V and 12 bases at J, with 19 bases in the middle. CDR3 sequence: CASSSIRLNHVQFF. In DNA form, the CDR3 reads TGTGCCAGCAGCTCCATAAGACTAAACCATGTGCAGTTCTTC.

This clonotype was detected many times. The chain links TRBV5-1 to TRBJ1-1; D uncertain. Trimming pared 7 bases from V and 2 bases from J, leaving 6 bases between. CDR1 and CDR2 (germline): SGHRS, YFSETQ. CDR3 length: 11 residues. CDR3 in amino acids: CASSDNTEAFF. CDR3 in DNA: TGCGCCAGCTCGGATAACACTGAAGCTTTCTTT.

This clonotype appeared many times. The chain uses TRBV29-1 and TRBJ2-3; unclear D gene. Trimming stripped 3 bases from V and 0 bases from J, with 7 bases between. The germline V gene encodes CDR1 SQVTM and CDR2 ANQGSEA. This CDR3 spans 13 amino acids. The CDR3 DNA follows: TGCAGCGTTGACCCCTCTAGCACAGATACGCAGTATTTT. Its translation is CSVDPSSTDTQYF.

This clonotype has a count of ten or more. The genes are TRBV27 and TRBJ1-1; D ambiguous. The CDR3 is 14 amino acids. V was cut by 3 bases and J by 2 bases, with 10 bases left in between. Germline V gene data show CDR1 as MNHEY and CDR2 as SMNVEV (reference sequence). CDR3 sequence reads: CASSFNGLNTEAFF. Written as DNA, the CDR3 is TGTGCCAGCAGTTTCAATGGGTTAAACACTGAAGCTTTCTTT.

By its share, this clonotype is medium-sized. The chain is built from TRBV4-1 and TRBJ2-2; no clear D gene. V was shortened by 1 base and J by 4 bases, with 4 bases between the two germline ends. The CDR3 is 13 amino acids. Germline CDR1 is MGHRA and CDR2 is YSYEKL. The CDR3 region is CASSQASTGELFF. CDR3 sequence (DNA): TGCGCCAGCAGCCAAGCGTCCACCGGGGAGCTGTTTTTT.

This clonotype showed up many times. The J gene is TRBJ2-3, the V gene TRBV2; no firm D call. This CDR3 is 13 amino acids long. The V gene lost 8 bases and the J gene lost 7 bases, with 16 bases spanning the gap. The germline V gene encodes CDR1 SNHLY and CDR2 FYNNEI. The CDR3: CASQDPDPNTQYF. The CDR3 region has the DNA TGTGCCAGCCAGGACCCCGATCCCAATACGCAGTATTTT.

This clonotype has ten or more counts. The chain joins TRBV4-1 to TRBJ1-1, with 10 bases aligning to TRBD1. Germline V CDR1 and CDR2: MGHRA, YSYEKL. There are 16 residues in the CDR3. Trimming took 4 bases from V and 0 from J; bases not matched to a gene: 5. The CDR3 bases are TGCGCCAGCAGCCCGTGGACAGGGGGGATGAACACTGAAGCTTTCTTT. Encoded protein: CASSPWTGGMNTEAFF.

This clonotype was recorded at least ten times. V and J are TRBV5-1 and TRBJ2-7; 7 positions match TRBD2. This CDR3 is 14 amino acids long. Unmatched junction bases numbered 4, after V lost 2 bases and J lost 2 bases. From germline, CDR1 is SGHRS and CDR2 YFSETQ. In DNA form, the CDR3 reads TGCGCCAGCAGCTTCGACCGGGGGGCCTACGAGCAGTACTTC. It encodes CASSFDRGAYEQYF.

In this sample, this clonotype turned up many times. This rearrangement joins TRBV4-3 to TRBJ2-5; D may match TRBD1 or TRBD2 (5 bases each). Trimming stripped 4 bases from V and 3 bases from J, with 15 bases between. CDR1 is LGHNA, CDR2 YSLEER, per germline. The CDR3 runs to 15 residues. DNA for the CDR3: TGCGCCAGCAGCCGAGGGTGGGGGAAGGAAGAGACCCAGTACTTC. It translates to CASSRGWGKEETQYF.

Ten or more counts support this clonotype. The gene calls are TRBV25-1 and TRBJ2-4, with 9 bases that match TRBD1. CDR3 size: 16 residues. CDR1 and CDR2 from the germline V gene are MGHDK and SYGVNS. V dropped 2 bases and J dropped 7; count of bases not matched to a gene: 9. CDR3 sequence reads: CASSEPQTGGRNIQYF. CDR3 in DNA: TGTGCCAGCAGTGAACCCCAGACAGGGGGTAGGAACATTCAGTACTTC.

Sample share makes this clonotype medium-sized. The CDR3 nucleotides are TGTGCCAGCTCACCACCTAGAGGAGGGACAGATACGCAGTATTTT. This sequence encodes CASSPPRGGTDTQYF. The V call is TRBV18, the J call TRBJ2-3; D may be TRBD2 (6 bases). This CDR3 region has 15 residues. Deletions cut 0 bases from V and 3 bases from J, with 10 bases between. Germline-derived CDR1 and CDR2 are KGHSH and LQKENI.

The table lists this clonotype with many counts. The chain recombines TRBV4-3 with TRBJ1-6, with 8 positions matching TRBD1. V shed 0 bases, J shed 8 bases, and the junction held 6 bases outside the gene matches. The CDR3 is 16 amino acids. CDR1 LGHNA and CDR2 YSLEER come from the germline V gene. The CDR3 spells CASSQDRTGYYSPLHF. The CDR3 DNA sequence: TGCGCCAGCAGCCAAGATCGGACAGGGTATTATTCACCCCTCCACTTT.

The table lists this clonotype with many counts. The CDR3 DNA reads as TGTGCCAGCAGCTCCGAGGGCCCTACACAGTACTTC. Its translation: CASSSEGPTQYF. This rearrangement joins TRBV7-2 to TRBJ2-5; possible D gene TRBD2, 5 bases. The germline CDR1 and CDR2 sequences are SGHTA and FQGNSA. Trimming left V 4 bases short and J 11 bases short, with 14 bases between. The CDR3 extends over 12 amino acids. Full variable domain (remainder filled in from reference TRBV7-2 and TRBJ2-5): GAGVSQSPSNKVTEKGKDVELRCDPISGHTALYWYRQSLGQGLEFLIYFQGNSAPDKSGLPSDRFSAERTGGSVSTLTIQRTQQEDSAVYLCASSSEGPTQYFGPGTRLLVL.

This clonotype was seen at least ten times. The chain is built from TRBV7-9 and TRBJ2-5; no clear D. This CDR3 comprises 15 residues. Germline lookup yields CDR1 SEHNR and CDR2 FQNEAQ (reference sequence). With 1 base removed from V and 1 base from J, the gap between germline ends came to 10 bases. The CDR3 region has the DNA TGTGCCAGCAGCTTAGTCCGTAACATCCAAGAGACCCAGTACTTC. It is translated as CASSLVRNIQETQYF.

This clonotype came up many times. The chain uses TRBV5-1 and TRBJ2-3; D is perhaps TRBD2 (6 bases). Germline CDR1 reads SGHRS; CDR2 reads YFSETQ. Trimming left V 1 base short and J 2 bases short, with 20 bases between. CDR3 length: 18 residues. The CDR3 sequence is CASSLIGSGGTLTDTQYF. The CDR3 region has the DNA TGCGCCAGCAGCTTGATTGGGTCGGGCGGGACTCTCACAGATACGCAGTATTTT.